This T cell receptor (beta chain) was identified in a study of blood T cell repertoires in COVID-19. In the case of this clone: The junction shows a germline mismatch at one end, possibly a read error.

This CDR3 region has 15 residues. Germline CDR1 MNHEY, CDR2 SMNVEV (reference sequence). The table came from immunoSEQ multiplex PCR; TCRdb's copy has only in-frame clones and leaves some out. Of about 59,000 clones in the sample, around 90% were seen once. The sequenced sample was peripheral blood. This sequence originates from a man older than 75 with acute or convalescent COVID-19. The chain uses TRBV27 and TRBJ2-1; 8 bases align to TRBD1. CDR3 protein: CASSPGTGSPTVTVF. The CDR3 DNA reads TGTGCCAGCAGTCCCGGGACAGGTAGTCCCACCGTTACAGTCTTC.